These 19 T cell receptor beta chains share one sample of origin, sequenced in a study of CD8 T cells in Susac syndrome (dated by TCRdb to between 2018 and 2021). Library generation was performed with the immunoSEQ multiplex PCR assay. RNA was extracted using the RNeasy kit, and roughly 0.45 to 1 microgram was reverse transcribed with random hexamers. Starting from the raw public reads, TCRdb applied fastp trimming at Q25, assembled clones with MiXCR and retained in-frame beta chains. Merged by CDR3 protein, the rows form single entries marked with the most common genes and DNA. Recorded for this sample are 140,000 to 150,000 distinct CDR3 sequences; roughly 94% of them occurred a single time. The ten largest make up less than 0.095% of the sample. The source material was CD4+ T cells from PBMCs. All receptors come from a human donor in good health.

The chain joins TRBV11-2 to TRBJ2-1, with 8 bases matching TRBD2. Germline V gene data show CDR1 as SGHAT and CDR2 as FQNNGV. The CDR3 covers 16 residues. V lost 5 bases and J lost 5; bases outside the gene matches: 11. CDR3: CASSHLVGRAHNEQFF. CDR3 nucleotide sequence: TGTGCCAGCAGCCACTTAGTCGGGAGGGCACACAATGAGCAGTTCTTC.

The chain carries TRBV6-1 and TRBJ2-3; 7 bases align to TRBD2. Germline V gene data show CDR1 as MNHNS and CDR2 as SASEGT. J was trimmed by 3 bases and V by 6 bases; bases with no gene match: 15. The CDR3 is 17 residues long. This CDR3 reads CASRTTLAPGGTDTQYF. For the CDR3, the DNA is TGTGCCAGCAGAACGACTCTAGCGCCCGGGGGGACAGATACGCAGTATTTT.

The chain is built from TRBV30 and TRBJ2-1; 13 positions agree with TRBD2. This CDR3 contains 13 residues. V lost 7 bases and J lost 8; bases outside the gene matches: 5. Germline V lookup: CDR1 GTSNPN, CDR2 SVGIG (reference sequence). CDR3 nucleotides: TGTGCCTCTCTGGGACTAGCGGGATATGAGCAGTTCTTC. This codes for CASLGLAGYEQFF.

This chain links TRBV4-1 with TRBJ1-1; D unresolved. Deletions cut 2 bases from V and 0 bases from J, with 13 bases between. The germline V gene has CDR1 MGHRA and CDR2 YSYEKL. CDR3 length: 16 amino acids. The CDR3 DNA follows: TGCGCCAGCAGCCAACCTTTGACATTCTTGAACACTGAAGCTTTCTTT. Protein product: CASSQPLTFLNTEAFF.

CDR3 bases: TGTGCCAGCAGCCGTCGGGGACTAGCGGGAGTGGCCGGGGAGCTGTTTTTT. Translated: CASSRRGLAGVAGELFF. The chain has TRBV27 and TRBJ2-2, with TRBD2 matching 14 bases. V was pared by 6 bases and J by 6 bases, with 9 bases of the junction left unmatched. The germline V gene has CDR1 MNHEY and CDR2 SMNVEV (reference sequence). CDR3 size: 17 residues.

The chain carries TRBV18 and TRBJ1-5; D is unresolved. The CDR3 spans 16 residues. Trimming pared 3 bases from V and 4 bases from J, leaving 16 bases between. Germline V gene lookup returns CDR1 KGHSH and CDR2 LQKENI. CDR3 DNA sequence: TGTGCCAGCTCACCGGCGGCCCAGGTGGTGAATCAGCCCCAGCATTTT. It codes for CASSPAAQVVNQPQHF. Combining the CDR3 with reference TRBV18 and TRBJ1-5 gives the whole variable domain NAGVMQNPRHLVRRRGQEARLRCSPMKGHSHVYWYRQLPEEGLKFMVYLQKENIIDESGMPKERFSAEFPKEGPSILRIQQVVRGDSAAYFCASSPAAQVVNQPQHFGDGTRLSIL.

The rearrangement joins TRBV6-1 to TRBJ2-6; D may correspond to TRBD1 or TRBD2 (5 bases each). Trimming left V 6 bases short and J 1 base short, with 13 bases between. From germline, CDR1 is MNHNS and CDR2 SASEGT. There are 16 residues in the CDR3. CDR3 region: CASRGVMVSGANVLTF. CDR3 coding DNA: TGTGCCAGCAGGGGGGTAATGGTTTCTGGGGCCAACGTCCTGACTTTC.

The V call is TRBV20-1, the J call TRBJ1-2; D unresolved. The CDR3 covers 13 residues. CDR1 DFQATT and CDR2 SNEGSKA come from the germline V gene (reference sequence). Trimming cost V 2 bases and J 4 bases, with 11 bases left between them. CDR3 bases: TGCAGTGCTAGAACCGCGGTCGCCTATGGCTACACCTTC. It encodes CSARTAVAYGYTF.

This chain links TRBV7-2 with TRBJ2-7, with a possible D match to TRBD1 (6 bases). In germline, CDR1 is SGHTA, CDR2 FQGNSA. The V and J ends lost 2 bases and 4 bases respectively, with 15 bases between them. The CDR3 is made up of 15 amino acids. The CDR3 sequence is CASSLSLGTLYEQYF. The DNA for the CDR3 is TGTGCCAGCAGCTTATCCCTAGGGACATTGTACGAGCAGTACTTC.

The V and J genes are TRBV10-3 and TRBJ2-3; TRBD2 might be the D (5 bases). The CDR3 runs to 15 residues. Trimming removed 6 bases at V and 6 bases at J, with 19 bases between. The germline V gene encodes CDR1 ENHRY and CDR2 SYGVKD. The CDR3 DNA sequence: TGTGCCATCAGCGGTCAAAGAGGGTTTGAGGATACGCAGTATTTT. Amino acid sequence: CAISGQRGFEDTQYF.

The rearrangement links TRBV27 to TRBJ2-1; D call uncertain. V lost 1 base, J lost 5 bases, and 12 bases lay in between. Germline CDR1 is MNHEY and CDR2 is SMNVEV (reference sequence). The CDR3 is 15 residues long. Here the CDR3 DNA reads TGTGCCAGCAGTTTATGGTCCGGACCTGACAATGAGCAGTTCTTC. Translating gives CASSLWSGPDNEQFF.

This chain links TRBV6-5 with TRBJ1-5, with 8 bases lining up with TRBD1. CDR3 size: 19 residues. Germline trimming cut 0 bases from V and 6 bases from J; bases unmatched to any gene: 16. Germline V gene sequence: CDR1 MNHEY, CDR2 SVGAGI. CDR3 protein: CASSYSLSFSRTGPQPQHF. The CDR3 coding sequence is TGTGCCAGCAGTTACTCACTTTCGTTCAGTCGGACAGGGCCTCAGCCCCAGCATTTT.

CDR3 coding DNA: TGTGCCAGCTCACCAGACCCTAACTATGGCTACACCTTC. This codes for CASSPDPNYGYTF. V gene TRBV18 combines with J gene TRBJ1-2; D uncertain. This CDR3 comprises 13 residues. The V gene's germline CDR1 is KGHSH and CDR2 LQKENI. V lost 2 bases and J lost 0, with 4 bases in between.

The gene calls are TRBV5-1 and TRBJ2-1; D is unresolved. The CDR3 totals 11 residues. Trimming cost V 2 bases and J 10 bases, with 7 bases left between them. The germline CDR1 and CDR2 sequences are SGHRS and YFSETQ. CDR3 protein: CASSLVREQFF. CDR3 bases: TGCGCCAGCAGCTTAGTACGGGAGCAGTTCTTC.

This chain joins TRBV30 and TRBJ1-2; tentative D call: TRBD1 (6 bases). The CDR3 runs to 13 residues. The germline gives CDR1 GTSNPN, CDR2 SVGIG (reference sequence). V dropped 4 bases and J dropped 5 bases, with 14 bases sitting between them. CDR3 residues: CAWTGGAEYGYTF. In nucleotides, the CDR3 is TGTGCCTGGACGGGGGGCGCGGAGTATGGCTACACCTTC.

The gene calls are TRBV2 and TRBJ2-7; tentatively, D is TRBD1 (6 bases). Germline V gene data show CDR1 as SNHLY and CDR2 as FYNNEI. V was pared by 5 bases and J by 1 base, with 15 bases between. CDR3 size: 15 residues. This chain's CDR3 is CASSMEQGLSYEQYF. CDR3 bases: TGTGCCAGCAGTATGGAACAGGGTTTGTCCTACGAGCAGTACTTC. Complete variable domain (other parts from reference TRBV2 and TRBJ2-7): EPEVTQTPSHQVTQMGQEVILRCVPISNHLYFYWYRQILGQKVEFLVSFYNNEISEKSEIFDDQFSVERPDGSNFTLKIRSTKLEDSAMYFCASSMEQGLSYEQYFGPGTRLTVT.

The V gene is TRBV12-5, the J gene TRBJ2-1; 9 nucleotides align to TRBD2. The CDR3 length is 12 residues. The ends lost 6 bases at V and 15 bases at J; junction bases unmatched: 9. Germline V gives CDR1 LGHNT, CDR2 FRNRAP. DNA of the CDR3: TGTGCTAGTGGAGGGGCTAGCGGGATTCGGTTCTTC. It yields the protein CASGGASGIRFF.

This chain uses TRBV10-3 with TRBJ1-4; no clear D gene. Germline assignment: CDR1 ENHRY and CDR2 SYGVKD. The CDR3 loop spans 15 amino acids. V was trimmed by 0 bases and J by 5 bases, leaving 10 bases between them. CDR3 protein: CAISESGALNEKLFF. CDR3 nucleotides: TGTGCCATCAGTGAGTCGGGCGCCCTAAATGAAAAACTGTTTTTT.

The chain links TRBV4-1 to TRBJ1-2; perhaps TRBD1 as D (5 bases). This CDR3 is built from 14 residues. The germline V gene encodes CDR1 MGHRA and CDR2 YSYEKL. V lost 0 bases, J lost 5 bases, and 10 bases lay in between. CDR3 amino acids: CASSQETGPYGYTF. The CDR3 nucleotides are TGCGCCAGCAGCCAAGAAACAGGACCTTATGGCTACACCTTC.